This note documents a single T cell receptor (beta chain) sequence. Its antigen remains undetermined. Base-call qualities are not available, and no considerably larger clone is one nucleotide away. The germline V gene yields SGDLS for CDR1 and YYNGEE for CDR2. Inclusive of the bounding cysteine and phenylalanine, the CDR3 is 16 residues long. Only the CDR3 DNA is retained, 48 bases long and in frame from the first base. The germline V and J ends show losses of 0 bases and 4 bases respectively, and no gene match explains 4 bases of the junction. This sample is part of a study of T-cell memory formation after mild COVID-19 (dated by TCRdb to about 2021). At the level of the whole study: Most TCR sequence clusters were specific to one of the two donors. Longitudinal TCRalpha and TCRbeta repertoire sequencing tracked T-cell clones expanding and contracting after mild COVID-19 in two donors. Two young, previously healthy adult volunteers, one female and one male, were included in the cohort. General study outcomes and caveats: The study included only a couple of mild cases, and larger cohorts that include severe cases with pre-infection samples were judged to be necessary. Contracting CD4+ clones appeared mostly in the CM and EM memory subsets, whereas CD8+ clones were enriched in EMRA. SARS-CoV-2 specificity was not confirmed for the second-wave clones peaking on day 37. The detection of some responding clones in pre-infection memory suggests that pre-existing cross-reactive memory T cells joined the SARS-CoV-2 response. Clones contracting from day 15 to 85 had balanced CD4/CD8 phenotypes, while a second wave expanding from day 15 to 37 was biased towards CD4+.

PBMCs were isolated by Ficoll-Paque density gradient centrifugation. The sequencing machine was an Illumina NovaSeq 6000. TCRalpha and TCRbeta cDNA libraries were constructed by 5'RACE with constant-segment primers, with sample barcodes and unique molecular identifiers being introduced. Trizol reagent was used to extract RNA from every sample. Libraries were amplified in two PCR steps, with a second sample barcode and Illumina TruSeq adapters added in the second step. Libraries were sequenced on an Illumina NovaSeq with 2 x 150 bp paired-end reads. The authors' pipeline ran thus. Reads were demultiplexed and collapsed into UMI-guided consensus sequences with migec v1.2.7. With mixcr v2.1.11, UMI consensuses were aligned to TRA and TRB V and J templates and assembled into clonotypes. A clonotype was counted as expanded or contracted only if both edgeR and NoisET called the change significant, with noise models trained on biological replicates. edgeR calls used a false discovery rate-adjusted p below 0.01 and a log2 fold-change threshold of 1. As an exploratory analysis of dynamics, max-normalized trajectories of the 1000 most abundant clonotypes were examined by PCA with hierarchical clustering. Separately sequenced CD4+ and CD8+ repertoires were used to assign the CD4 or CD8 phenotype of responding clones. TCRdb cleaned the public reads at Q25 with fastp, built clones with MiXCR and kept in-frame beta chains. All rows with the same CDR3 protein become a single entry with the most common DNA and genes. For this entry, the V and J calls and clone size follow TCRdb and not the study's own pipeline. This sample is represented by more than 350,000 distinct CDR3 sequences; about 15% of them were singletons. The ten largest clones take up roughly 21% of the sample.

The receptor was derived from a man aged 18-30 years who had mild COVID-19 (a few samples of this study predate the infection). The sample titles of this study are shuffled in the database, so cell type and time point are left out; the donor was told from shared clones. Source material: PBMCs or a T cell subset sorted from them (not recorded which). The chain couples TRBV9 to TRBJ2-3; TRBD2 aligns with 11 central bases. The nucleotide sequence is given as TGTGCCAGCAGCGTAGGCCTAGCGGGGGGTTCAGATACGCAGTATTTT. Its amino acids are CASSVGLAGGSDTQYF.